The rows below give T cell receptor beta chains drawn from one sample of a study of beta chain features in type 1 diabetes. Only in-frame clones appear in the TCRdb table, and some are missing; sequencing was by immunoSEQ multiplex PCR. Found here are under 250,000 clones, about 26% of them singletons; the top ten hold under 5%. The sample taken for sequencing was central memory CD4+ T cells from blood. The receptors were sampled from a man aged 25-45 years in good health. The CDR3 runs from the conserved cysteine through the conserved F or W. Each record gives: clone size, D gene, J gene, V gene, CDR3 protein, CDR3 DNA. The D gene is left open where the match is weak. Some rows mark clone size as missing; the rest say once, few, many or name a class of expanded clone.

>NA|NA|TRBJ2-1|TRBV5-4
CASSWEGGSSYNEQFF
TGTGCCAGCAGCTGGGAAGGAGGAAGCTCCTACAATGAGCAGTTCTTC
>NA|TRBD1|TRBJ2-3|TRBV29-1
CSVSTGADTQYF
TGCAGCGTATCGACAGGGGCAGATACGCAGTATTTT
>NA|TRBD1|TRBJ2-7|TRBV4-1
CASSPGQGAYEQYF
TGCGCCAGCAGCCCTGGACAGGGGGCCTACGAGCAGTACTTC
>few|NA|TRBJ2-6|TRBV4-2
CASSPLWAPSSGANVLTF
TGTGCCAGCAGCCCCCTATGGGCCCCTAGCTCTGGGGCCAACGTCCTGACTTTC
>NA|TRBD1|TRBJ1-2|TRBV20-1
CMGQPNYGYTF
TGCATGGGACAGCCTAACTATGGCTACACCTTC
>NA|TRBD1|TRBJ2-1|TRBV7-2
CASSRDRENEQLF
TGTGCCAGCAGCCGGGACAGGGAGAATGAGCAGCTCTTC
>NA|NA|TRBJ2-3|TRBV7-2
CASSLNSRDGDTQYF
TGTGCCAGCAGCTTGAATTCACGGGATGGAGATACGCAGTATTTT
>few|NA|TRBJ2-5|TRBV7-2
CASRSTGGKTQYF
TGTGCCAGCAGATCGACAGGTGGAAAGACCCAGTACTTC
>NA|NA|TRBJ2-1|TRBV18
CASSPDTLGNEQFF
TGTGCCAGCTCACCCGACACCCTAGGGAATGAGCAGTTCTTC
>few|TRBD2|TRBJ2-7|TRBV29-1
CSVAGLAGAPGPYEQYF
TGCAGCGTTGCTGGACTAGCGGGAGCTCCTGGTCCCTACGAGCAGTACTTC
>few|NA|TRBJ2-7|TRBV29-1
CSAEVASYEQYF
TGCAGCGCTGAGGTCGCCTCCTACGAGCAGTACTTC
>NA|NA|TRBJ2-4|TRBV7-8
CASSPSGRENIQYF
TGTGCCAGCAGCCCTTCTGGCAGAGAAAACATTCAGTACTTC
>few|NA|TRBJ1-2|TRBV28
CASSFLGAANYGYTF
TGTGCCAGCAGTTTCCTGGGGGCGGCTAACTATGGCTACACCTTC
>NA|NA|TRBJ2-1|TRBV9
CASSVELGEQFF
TGTGCCAGCAGCGTAGAATTGGGTGAGCAGTTCTTC
>few|NA|TRBJ2-7|TRBV19
CASSIGDGLYEQYF
TGTGCCAGTAGTATCGGGGACGGGCTCTACGAGCAGTACTTC
>once|NA|TRBJ2-5|TRBV4-3
CASSQDGSVGTQYF
TGCGCCAGCAGCCAAGACGGCAGCGTGGGGACCCAGTACTTC
>few|TRBD1|TRBJ1-5|TRBV28
CASSPGTALNQPQHF
TGTGCCAGCAGTCCGGGGACAGCCCTTAATCAGCCCCAGCATTTT
>NA|TRBD2|TRBJ2-5|TRBV5-1
CASSLAGGPGETQYF
TGCGCCAGCAGCTTAGCGGGAGGGCCGGGAGAGACCCAGTACTTC
>NA|NA|TRBJ1-5|TRBV7-2
CASSLEGGRGQHF
TGTGCCAGCAGCTTAGAGGGTGGCAGGGGCCAGCATTTT
>NA|NA|TRBJ2-3|TRBV7-8
CASSLARTDTQYF
TGTGCCAGCAGCTTAGCTAGGACAGATACGCAGTATTTT
>NA|TRBD2|TRBJ2-2|TRBV7-2
CASSYGLASGELFF
TGTGCCAGCAGCTACGGACTAGCCTCCGGGGAGCTGTTTTTT
>NA|TRBD2|TRBJ2-1|TRBV2
CASSGTSGSNEQFF
TGTGCCAGCAGTGGGACTAGCGGGAGCAATGAGCAGTTCTTC
>NA|NA|TRBJ2-1|TRBV5-1
CASSLDSNNEQFF
TGCGCCAGCAGCTTGGACAGCAACAATGAGCAGTTCTTC
>few|TRBD1|TRBJ2-7|TRBV6-5
CASSRHRGSYEQYF
TGTGCCAGCAGCCGCCACAGGGGATCCTACGAGCAGTACTTC